The 18 T cell receptor beta chains below were found in one sample sequenced in a study of T cell repertoires in cytomegalovirus infection. TCRdb redid the calling of the reads with MiXCR, one entry per CDR3 protein. The sample shows approximately 270,000 distinct CDR3 sequences, about 20% of them seen only once. Their cognate antigens are unknown. Sequenced material: cultured PBMCs, taken from culture after CMV antigen stimulation. Every receptor here comes from a human donor in good health (CMV status not recorded). Some clones in this sample may be carry-over from other donors' samples.

The rearrangement joins TRBV12-3 or TRBV12-4 to TRBJ2-5; no clear D gene. The CDR3 runs 14 residues. V dropped 6 bases and J dropped 1 base, with 12 bases sitting between them. CDR3 sequence reads: CASSVAFGQETQYF. CDR3 DNA: TGTGCCAGCAGCGTAGCCTTTGGCCAAGAGACCCAGTACTTC.

For this clonotype: One junction end disagrees with the germline gene, perhaps due to a read error. This chain uses TRBV7-6 with TRBJ2-1; 14 nucleotides match TRBD2. This CDR3 comprises 19 residues. Germline assignment: CDR1 SGHVS and CDR2 FNYEAQ. Here the CDR3 reads CASSLAGTSGSLGYNEQFF. The CDR3 nucleotides read TGTGCCAGCAGCCTAGCCGGGACTAGCGGGAGTTTAGGGTACAATGAGCAGTTCTTC.

In this sample, this clonotype turned up many times. CDR3 residues: CASSQGWVGRTDTQYF. CDR3 nucleotide sequence: TGTGCCAGCAGCCAGGGATGGGTGGGGCGCACAGATACGCAGTATTTT. The chain employs TRBV7-2 and TRBJ2-3; possible D gene TRBD1, 5 bases. The CDR3 has 16 amino acids. V lost 5 bases to trimming and J lost 1 base, with 16 bases between them. In germline, CDR1 is SGHTA, CDR2 FQGNSA.

This clonotype appeared a few times. This chain connects TRBV28 to TRBJ2-1, with 11 bases lining up with TRBD2. Germline-derived CDR1 and CDR2 are MDHEN and SYDVKM. The CDR3 sequence is 20 residues long. V lost 3 bases to trimming and J lost 7 bases; unmatched junction nucleotides: 20. The CDR3 is CASSFNPRFSGRAGGNEQFF. The CDR3 DNA reads TGTGCCAGCAGTTTCAACCCGAGATTTAGCGGGAGGGCCGGTGGGAATGAGCAGTTCTTC.

This clonotype has more than one count but fewer than ten. The V gene is TRBV10-3, the J gene TRBJ2-1, with 12 bases lining up with TRBD2. CDR1 is ENHRY, CDR2 SYGVKD, per germline. This CDR3 has 18 amino acids. With 6 bases clipped from V and 3 bases from J, the junction kept 12 bases outside the gene matches. Here the CDR3 DNA reads TGTGCCATCAGCACGGGACTAGCGGGCAAAGTGGGCTACAATGAGCAGTTCTTC. Its translation: CAISTGLAGKVGYNEQFF.

The rearrangement links TRBV12-3 or TRBV12-4 to TRBJ1-4, with TRBD1 identical over 12 bases. This CDR3 is built from 15 residues. With V trimmed by 6 bases and J by 6 bases, 5 bases remained unmatched. CDR3 nucleotide sequence: TGTGCCAGCAGGGGGACAGGGGGCGCTTATGAAAAACTGTTTTTT. Its protein is CASRGTGGAYEKLFF.

This clonotype was detected many times. The chain couples TRBV7-9 to TRBJ2-1; no firm D call. Between the trimmed V and J ends, which lost 1 base and 9 bases, there was a span of 7 bases. Germline values: CDR1 SEHNR, CDR2 FQNEAQ (reference sequence). CDR3 size: 12 residues. This chain's CDR3 is CASSLVPIEQFF. As DNA, the CDR3 is TGTGCCAGCAGCTTAGTTCCAATTGAGCAGTTCTTC.

The chain joins TRBV27 to TRBJ2-1; no clear D. Trimming removed 4 bases at V and 0 bases at J, with 4 bases between. The CDR3 is 13 residues long. Germline loops: CDR1 MNHEY, CDR2 SMNVEV (reference sequence). The CDR3 DNA reads as TGTGCCAGCAGTTCGAACTCCTACAATGAGCAGTTCTTC. The encoded protein is CASSSNSYNEQFF.

In its sample, this clonotype was seen many times. The rearrangement joins TRBV7-2 to TRBJ2-2; perhaps TRBD2 as D (6 bases). This CDR3 is built from 14 residues. Trimming shortened V by 5 bases and J by 9 bases, and 16 bases separated the two germline ends. The germline V gene encodes CDR1 SGHTA and CDR2 FQGNSA. The CDR3 nucleotides are TGTGCCAGCAGCGGGGGGACGGCTGAACGGGAGCTGTTTTTT. This codes for CASSGGTAERELFF.

This clonotype was detected a few times. The chain links TRBV3-1 to TRBJ1-1; 8 positions agree with TRBD1. Per the germline V gene, CDR1 is LGHDT and CDR2 is YNNKEL (reference sequence). The CDR3 has 15 residues. V gave up 6 bases and J gave up 1 base; unmatched junction bases: 7. The CDR3 nucleotides are TGTGCCAGCAGTGATACAGGGGGAAGGAACACTGAAGCTTTCTTT. It translates to CASSDTGGRNTEAFF.

This clonotype has at least ten counts. This sequence joins TRBV27 and TRBJ2-3; 7 nucleotides line up with TRBD1. The germline V gene has CDR1 MNHEY and CDR2 SMNVEV (reference sequence). The CDR3 totals 14 residues. Germline trimming cut 4 bases from V and 4 bases from J; bases unmatched to any gene: 5. CDR3 amino acids: CASSSPTGSDTQYF. Written as DNA, the CDR3 is TGTGCCAGCAGTTCGCCGACAGGGTCAGATACGCAGTATTTT.

The chain is built from TRBV3-1 and TRBJ2-7, with D possibly TRBD1 on 6 matching bases. V lost 0 bases, J lost 0 bases, and 9 bases lay in between. The germline V gene encodes CDR1 LGHDT and CDR2 YNNKEL (reference sequence). The CDR3 is made up of 15 amino acids. CDR3 coding DNA: TGTGCCAGCAGCCAAGAACAGGGCAGCTCCTACGAGCAGTACTTC. Amino acid sequence: CASSQEQGSSYEQYF.

This rearrangement joins TRBV29-1 to TRBJ2-1, with no clear D. CDR1 and CDR2 from the germline V gene are SQVTM and ANQGSEA. The V gene lost 2 bases and the J gene lost 9 bases, with 14 bases spanning the gap. The CDR3 loop spans 13 amino acids. CDR3 in DNA: TGCAGCGTTGAAACGAAGACTGCCGGTGAGCAGTTCTTC. It yields the protein CSVETKTAGEQFF.

This clonotype has more than one count but fewer than ten. J is TRBJ2-7 and V is TRBV6-2 or TRBV6-3, with 7 bases fitting TRBD1. This CDR3 is 14 amino acids long. CDR1 and CDR2 (germline): MNHEY, SVGEGT. The ends lost 2 bases at V and 6 bases at J; junction bases unmatched: 7. Here the CDR3 reads CASSYRDSRLEQYV. The CDR3 DNA follows: TGTGCCAGCAGTTACCGGGACAGTAGGCTCGAGCAGTACGTC.

This chain connects TRBV4-1 to TRBJ2-7; tentative D call: TRBD2 (6 bases). Germline V gene lookup returns CDR1 MGHRA and CDR2 YSYEKL. Trimming cost V 5 bases and J 5 bases, with 16 bases left between them. The CDR3 has 14 amino acids. The CDR3 region has the DNA TGCGCCAGCAGCGGGAGGTCTTTCGGGAACGAGCAGTACTTC. Protein: CASSGRSFGNEQYF.

This clonotype was detected ten times or more. The V call is TRBV11-2, the J call TRBJ2-7; 10 bases match TRBD2. The CDR3 is 15 amino acids. Looked up from germline, CDR1 is SGHAT and CDR2 is FQNNGV. The J segment lost 1 base and the V segment lost 4 bases, leaving 4 bases of the junction unmatched. CDR3 region: CASSYTSGESYEQYV. The CDR3 nucleotides read TGTGCCAGCAGCTATACTAGCGGGGAATCCTACGAGCAGTACGTC.

This clonotype was counted a few times. The chain links TRBV7-3 to TRBJ2-1; the match to TRBD2 covers 7 bases. The CDR3 totals 15 residues. Losses at the gene ends were 5 bases for V and 7 bases for J; bases not matched to a gene: 11. Germline V lookup: CDR1 SGHTA, CDR2 FQGTGA. The CDR3 spells CASSGGASGQNEQFF. The CDR3 nucleotides are TGTGCCAGCAGCGGCGGGGCTAGCGGCCAGAATGAGCAGTTCTTC.

This clonotype was counted ten times or more. The chain carries TRBV7-2 and TRBJ2-7, with D possibly matching TRBD2 (5 bases). The CDR3 is made up of 11 amino acids. Germline V lookup: CDR1 SGHTA, CDR2 FQGNSA. The V end was cut by 4 bases, the J end by 6 bases, with 7 bases between. The CDR3 loop reads CASSSGFEQYF. The CDR3 DNA sequence: TGTGCCAGCAGCTCGGGGTTCGAGCAGTACTTC.